This T cell receptor beta chain was documented in a study of blood T cell repertoires in COVID-19. Overall study: From T cells, B-cell-depleted T cells, or PBMCs came the material, which was cDNA or gDNA.

This clone was counted a few times. Using immunoSEQ multiplex PCR, the repertoire was profiled, and TCRdb retains in-frame clones only, with some absent. The sample has approximately 290,000 clones; around 89% are singletons. This CDR3 region has 14 residues. The V segment lost 4 bases and the J segment 4 bases; nucleotides outside the gene matches: 5. CDR1 and CDR2 (germline): LNHDA, SQIVND (reference sequence). Source material: peripheral blood. The chain has TRBV19 and TRBJ2-7; the match to TRBD2 covers 9 bases. This TCR was sampled from a man aged 30 to 45 with acute or convalescent COVID-19. The CDR3 DNA reads TGTGCCAGTAGTAGCGGGAGGGCCGTTTACGAGCAGTACTTC. Translation gives CASSSGRAVYEQYF.